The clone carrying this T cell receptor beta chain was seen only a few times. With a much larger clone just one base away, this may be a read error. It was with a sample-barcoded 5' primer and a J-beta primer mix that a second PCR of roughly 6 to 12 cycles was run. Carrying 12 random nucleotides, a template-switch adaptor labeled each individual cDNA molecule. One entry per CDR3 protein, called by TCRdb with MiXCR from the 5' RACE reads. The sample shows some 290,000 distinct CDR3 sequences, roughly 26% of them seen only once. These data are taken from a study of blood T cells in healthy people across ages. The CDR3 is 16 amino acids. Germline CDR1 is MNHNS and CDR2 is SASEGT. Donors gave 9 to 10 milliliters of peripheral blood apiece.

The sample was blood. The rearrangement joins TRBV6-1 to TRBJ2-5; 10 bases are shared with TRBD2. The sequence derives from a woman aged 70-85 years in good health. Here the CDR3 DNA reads TGTGCCAGCAGTGCCTCAGCGGGAGGGCCCTTGGAGACCCAGCACTTC. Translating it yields CASSASAGGPLETQHF.